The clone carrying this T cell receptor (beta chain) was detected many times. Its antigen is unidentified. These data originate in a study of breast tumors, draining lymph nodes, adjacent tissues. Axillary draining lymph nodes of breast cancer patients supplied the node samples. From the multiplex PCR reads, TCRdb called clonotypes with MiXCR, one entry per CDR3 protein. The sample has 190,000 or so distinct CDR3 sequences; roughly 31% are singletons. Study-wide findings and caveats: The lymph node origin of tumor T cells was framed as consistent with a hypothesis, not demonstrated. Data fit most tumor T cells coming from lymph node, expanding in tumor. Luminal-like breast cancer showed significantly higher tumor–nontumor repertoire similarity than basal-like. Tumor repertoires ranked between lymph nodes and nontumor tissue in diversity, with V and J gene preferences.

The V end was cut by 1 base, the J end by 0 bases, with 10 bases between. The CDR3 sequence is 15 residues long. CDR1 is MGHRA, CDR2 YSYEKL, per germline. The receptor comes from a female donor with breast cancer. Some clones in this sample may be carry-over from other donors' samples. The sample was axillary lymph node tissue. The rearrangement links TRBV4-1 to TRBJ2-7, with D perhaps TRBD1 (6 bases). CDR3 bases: TGCGCCAGCAGCCAAGGACAGGATTTCTCCTACGAGCAGTACTTC. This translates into CASSQGQDFSYEQYF.